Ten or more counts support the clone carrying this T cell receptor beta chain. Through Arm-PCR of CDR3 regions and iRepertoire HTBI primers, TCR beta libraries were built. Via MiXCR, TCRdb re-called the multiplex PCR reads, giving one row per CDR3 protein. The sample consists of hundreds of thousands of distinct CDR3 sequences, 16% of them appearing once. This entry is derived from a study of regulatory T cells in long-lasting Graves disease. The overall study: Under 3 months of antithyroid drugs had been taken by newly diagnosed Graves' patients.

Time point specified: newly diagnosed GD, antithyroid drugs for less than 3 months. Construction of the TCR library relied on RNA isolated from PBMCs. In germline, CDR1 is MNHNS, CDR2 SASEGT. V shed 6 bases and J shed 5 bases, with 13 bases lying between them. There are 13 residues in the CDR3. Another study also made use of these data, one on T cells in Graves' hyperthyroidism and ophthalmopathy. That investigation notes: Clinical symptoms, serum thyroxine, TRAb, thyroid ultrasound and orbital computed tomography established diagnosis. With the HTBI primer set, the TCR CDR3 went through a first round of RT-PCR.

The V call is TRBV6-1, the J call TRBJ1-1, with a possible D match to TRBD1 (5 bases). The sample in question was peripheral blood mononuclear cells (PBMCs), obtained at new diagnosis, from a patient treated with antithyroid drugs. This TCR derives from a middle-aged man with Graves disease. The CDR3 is CASRTGKGTEAFF. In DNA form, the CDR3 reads TGTGCCAGCAGAACCGGGAAGGGGACTGAAGCTTTCTTT.